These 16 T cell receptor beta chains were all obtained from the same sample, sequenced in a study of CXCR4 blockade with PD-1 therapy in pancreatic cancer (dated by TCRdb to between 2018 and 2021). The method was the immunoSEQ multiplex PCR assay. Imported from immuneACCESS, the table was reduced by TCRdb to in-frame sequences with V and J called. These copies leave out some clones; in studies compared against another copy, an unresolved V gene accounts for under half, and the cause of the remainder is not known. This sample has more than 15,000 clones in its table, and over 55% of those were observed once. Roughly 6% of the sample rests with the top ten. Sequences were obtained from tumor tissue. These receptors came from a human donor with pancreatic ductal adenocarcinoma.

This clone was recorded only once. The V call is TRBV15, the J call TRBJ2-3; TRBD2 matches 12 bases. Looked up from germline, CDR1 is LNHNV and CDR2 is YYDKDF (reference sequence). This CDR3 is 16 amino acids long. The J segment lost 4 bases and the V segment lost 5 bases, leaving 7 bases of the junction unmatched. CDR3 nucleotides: TGTGCCACCAGCTCCCGACTAGCGGGAGTGGCAGATACGCAGTATTTT. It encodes CATSSRLAGVADTQYF.

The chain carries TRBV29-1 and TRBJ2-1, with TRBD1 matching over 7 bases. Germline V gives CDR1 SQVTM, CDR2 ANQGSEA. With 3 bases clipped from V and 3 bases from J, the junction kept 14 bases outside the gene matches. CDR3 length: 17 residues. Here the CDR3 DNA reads TGCAGCGTTGAGTACCTACAGGGGCTACTCCTCTACAATGAGCAGTTCTTC. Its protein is CSVEYLQGLLLYNEQFF.

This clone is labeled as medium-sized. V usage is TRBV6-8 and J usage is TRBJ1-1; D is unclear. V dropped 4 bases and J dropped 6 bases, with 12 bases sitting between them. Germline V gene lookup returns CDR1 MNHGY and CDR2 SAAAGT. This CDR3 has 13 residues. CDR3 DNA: TGTGCCAGCAGTTCCTACCTGGCCCCTGAAGCTTTCTTT. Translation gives CASSSYLAPEAFF.

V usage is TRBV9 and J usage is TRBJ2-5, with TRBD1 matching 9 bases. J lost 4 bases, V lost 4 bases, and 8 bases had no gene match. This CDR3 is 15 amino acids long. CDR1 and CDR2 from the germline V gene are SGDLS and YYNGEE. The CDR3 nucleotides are TGTGCCAGCAGCACGGGACAGGGAGATGTAGAGACCCAGTACTTC. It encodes CASSTGQGDVETQYF.

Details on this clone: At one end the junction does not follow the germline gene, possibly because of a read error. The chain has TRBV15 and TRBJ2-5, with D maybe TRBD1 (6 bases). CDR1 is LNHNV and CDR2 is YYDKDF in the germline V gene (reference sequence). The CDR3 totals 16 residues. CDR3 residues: CVTIRGDGGGQETQYF. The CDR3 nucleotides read TGTGTCACCATTCGAGGGGATGGGGGCGGTCAAGAGACCCAGTACTTC.

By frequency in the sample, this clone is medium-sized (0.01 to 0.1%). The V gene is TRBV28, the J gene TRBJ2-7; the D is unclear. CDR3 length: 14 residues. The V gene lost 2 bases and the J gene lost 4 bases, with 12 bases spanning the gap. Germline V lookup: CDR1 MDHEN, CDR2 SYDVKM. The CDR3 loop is CASSLGSNPYEQYF. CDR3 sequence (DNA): TGTGCCAGCAGTTTAGGTTCAAATCCGTACGAGCAGTACTTC.

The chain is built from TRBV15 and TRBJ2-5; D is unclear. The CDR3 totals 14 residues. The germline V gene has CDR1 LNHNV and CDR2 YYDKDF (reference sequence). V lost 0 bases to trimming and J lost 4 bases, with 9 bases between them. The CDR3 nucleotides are TGTGCCACCAGCAGAGAACTTTCGGGAGAGACCCAGTACTTC. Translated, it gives CATSRELSGETQYF.

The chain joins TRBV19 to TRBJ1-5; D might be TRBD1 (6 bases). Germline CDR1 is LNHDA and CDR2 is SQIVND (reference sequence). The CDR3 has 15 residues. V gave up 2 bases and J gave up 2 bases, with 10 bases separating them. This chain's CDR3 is CASSILGGRNQPQHF. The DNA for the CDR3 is TGTGCCAGTAGTATATTAGGGGGACGCAATCAGCCCCAGCATTTT.

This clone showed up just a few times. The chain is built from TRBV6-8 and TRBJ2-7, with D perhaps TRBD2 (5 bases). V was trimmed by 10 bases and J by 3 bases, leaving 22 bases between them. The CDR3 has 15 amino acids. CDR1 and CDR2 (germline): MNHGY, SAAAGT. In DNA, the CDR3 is TGTGCCACCTCTCCCAACGGGGATAGCAACTACGAGCAGTACTTC. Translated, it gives CATSPNGDSNYEQYF.

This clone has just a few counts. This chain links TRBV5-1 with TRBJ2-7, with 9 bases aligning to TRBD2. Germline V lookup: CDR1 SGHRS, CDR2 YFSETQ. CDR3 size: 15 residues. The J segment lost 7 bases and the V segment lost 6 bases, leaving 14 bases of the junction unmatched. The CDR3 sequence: CASTRVAGESREQYF. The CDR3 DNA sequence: TGCGCCAGCACCCGCGTAGCGGGAGAGTCTCGGGAGCAGTACTTC.

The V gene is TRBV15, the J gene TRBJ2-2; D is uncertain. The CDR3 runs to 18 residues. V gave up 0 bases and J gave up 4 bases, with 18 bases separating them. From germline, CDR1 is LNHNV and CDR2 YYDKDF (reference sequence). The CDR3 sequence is CATSRDWSGQAATGELFF. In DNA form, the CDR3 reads TGTGCCACCAGCAGAGATTGGTCGGGTCAGGCGGCCACCGGGGAGCTGTTTTTT.

CDR3 in amino acids: CASTRTNTEAFF. Written as DNA, the CDR3 is TGTGCCAGTACTCGGACTAACACTGAAGCTTTCTTT. This chain connects TRBV19 to TRBJ1-1, with unresolved D. The germline V gene encodes CDR1 LNHDA and CDR2 SQIVND (reference sequence). The CDR3 spans 12 residues. V lost 7 bases and J 2 bases, leaving 8 bases between the germline ends.

The DNA for the CDR3 is TGTGCCAGTAGTATTAGCGGTAGCACAGATACGCAGTATTTT. This sequence encodes CASSISGSTDTQYF. The rearrangement uses TRBV19 and TRBJ2-3, with D tentatively TRBD2 (6 bases). Germline loops: CDR1 LNHDA, CDR2 SQIVND (reference sequence). The CDR3 has 14 amino acids. V was cut by 3 bases and J by 0 bases, with 7 bases left in between.

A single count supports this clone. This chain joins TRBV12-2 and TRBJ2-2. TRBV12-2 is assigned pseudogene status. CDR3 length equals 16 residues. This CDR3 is CANLRIGPMNTGELFF. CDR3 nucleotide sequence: TGTGCCAACTTGCGTATCGGGCCGATGAACACCGGGGAGCTGTTTTTT.

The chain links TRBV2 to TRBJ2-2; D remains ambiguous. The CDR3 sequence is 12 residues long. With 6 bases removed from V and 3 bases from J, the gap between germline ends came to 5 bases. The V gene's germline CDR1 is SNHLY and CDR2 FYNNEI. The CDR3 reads CASSRDTGELFF. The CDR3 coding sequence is TGTGCCAGCAGCCGCGACACCGGGGAGCTGTTTTTT.

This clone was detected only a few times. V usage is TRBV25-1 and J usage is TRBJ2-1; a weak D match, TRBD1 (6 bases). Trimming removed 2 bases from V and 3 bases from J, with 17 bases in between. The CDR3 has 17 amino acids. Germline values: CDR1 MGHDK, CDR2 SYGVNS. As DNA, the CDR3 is TGTGCCAGCAGTGAACTTACCCTTGGACAGATCTACAATGAGCAGTTCTTC. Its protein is CASSELTLGQIYNEQFF.